This T cell receptor (beta chain) was sequenced for a study of cytomegalovirus exposure and HLA in healthy donors. Germline lookup yields CDR1 MNHEY and CDR2 SVGAGI. This CDR3 is 14 amino acids long. Vbeta (60) and Jbeta (13) primers were used in the PCR. The data were produced by immunoSEQ multiplex PCR, yet TCRdb's version contains in-frame clones alone and is incomplete. The sample has 100,000 to 130,000 clones, 77% seen once. This TCR was recovered from a male donor in good health and CMV-seronegative. Sequenced input: PBMCs. The rearrangement uses TRBV6-5 and TRBJ2-5; TRBD1 matches at 8 bases. The J call may be mistaken, given a closer DNA end match to TRBJ2-7. The CDR3 loop is CASSPPQGAGEQYF. The CDR3 DNA follows: TGTGCCAGCAGTCCCCCGCAGGGGGCAGGCGAGCAGTACTTC.